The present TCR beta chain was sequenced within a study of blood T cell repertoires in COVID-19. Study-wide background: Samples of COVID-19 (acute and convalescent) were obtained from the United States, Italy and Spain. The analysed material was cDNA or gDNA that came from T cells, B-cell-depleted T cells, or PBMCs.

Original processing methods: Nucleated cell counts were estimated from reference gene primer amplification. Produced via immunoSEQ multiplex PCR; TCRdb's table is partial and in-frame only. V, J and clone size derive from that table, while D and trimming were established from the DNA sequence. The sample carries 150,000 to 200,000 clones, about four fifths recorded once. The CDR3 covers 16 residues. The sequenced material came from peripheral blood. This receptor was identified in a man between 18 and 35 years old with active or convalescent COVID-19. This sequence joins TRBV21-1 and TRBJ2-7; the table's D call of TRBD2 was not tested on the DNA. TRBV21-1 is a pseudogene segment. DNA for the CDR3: TGTGCCAGCAGCAAAAGGGGACGACATCGGGAGTCCGAGCAGTACTTC. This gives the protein CASSKRGRHRESEQYF.